The rows below give T cell receptor beta chains drawn from one sample of a study of blood T cell repertoires in COVID-19. The method was immunoSEQ multiplex PCR; TCRdb's version includes in-frame clones alone and lacks a portion of them. The repertoire includes around 230,000 clones, less than 85% of them detected once, and about 2.5% sits in the top ten. Material: peripheral blood. These receptors came from a woman between 65 and 79 years old with active or convalescent COVID-19. Each CDR3 is given with its conserved first and last residue. A D gene is named only where the DNA matches it firmly. Clone size is shown for a subset of rows, as once, few, many or a class of expanded clone.

cdr3_nt,cdr3_aa,clone_size,v_call,j_call,d_call
TGTGCCAGCAGCCTAATCTGGGGCAGGGACACCGGGGAGCTGTTTTTT,CASSLIWGRDTGELFF,-,TRBV3-1/TRBV3-2,TRBJ2-2,-
TGTGCCAGCAGCTTAGTTCCAGGGACCTACGAGCAGTACTTC,CASSLVPGTYEQYF,-,TRBV7-9,TRBJ2-7,-
TGTGCCAGCAGCTTCCTGGGGTGGGGGCATTCCAAAAACATTCAGTACTTC,CASSFLGWGHSKNIQYF,-,TRBV4-2,TRBJ2-4,-
TGTGCCTGTAAGGGGTTGAACGGCAATCAGCCCCAGCATTTT,CACKGLNGNQPQHF,-,TRBV6-5,TRBJ1-5,-
TGTGCCAGTAGTGGGGACAGGGGGAACGAGCAGTACTTC,CASSGDRGNEQYF,-,TRBV19,TRBJ2-7,TRBD1
TGTGCCAGCAGCCCCTCCGGGACAGGGCTCTATGGCTACACCTTC,CASSPSGTGLYGYTF,-,TRBV7-3,TRBJ1-2,TRBD1
TGTGCCTGGAGTGTACTCGGGTCTATCTCTGGAAACACCATATATTTT,CAWSVLGSISGNTIYF,-,TRBV30,TRBJ1-3,-
TGTGCCAGTAGTGGGGTGACTGCGCATGCCGGGGGCAATCAGCCCCAGCATTTT,CASSGVTAHAGGNQPQHF,once,TRBV19,TRBJ1-5,-
TGCGCCAGCAGCCAGGGACAGGGGGCCTCCTACTCTGGAAACACCATATATTTT,CASSQGQGASYSGNTIYF,-,TRBV4-3,TRBJ1-3,TRBD1
TGTGCCAGCAGTTTAACAGGGGGCTCGGGTGGGGCCAACGTCCTGACTTTC,CASSLTGGSGGANVLTF,-,TRBV28,TRBJ2-6,TRBD1
TGTGCCATTTGGCCTGGACGGGGACTCTCCTACGAGCAGTACTTC,CAIWPGRGLSYEQYF,-,TRBV10-3,TRBJ2-7,-
TGTGCCAGCAGCCTGCGACTAGCGGGAGACGTAGATACGCAGTATTTT,CASSLRLAGDVDTQYF,-,TRBV5-4,TRBJ2-3,TRBD2
TGCGCCAGCAGCCGAGGACAGGGCTTGAACACTGAAGCTTTCTTT,CASSRGQGLNTEAFF,-,TRBV4-1,TRBJ1-1,TRBD1
TGTGCCAGCAGCGGAGGACGGAATTGGGGAGGACTCTACGAGCAGTACTTC,CASSGGRNWGGLYEQYF,-,TRBV11-2,TRBJ2-7,-
TGTGCCAGCAGTTCCGAGGGGGGGAGTAATTCACCCCTCCACTTT,CASSSEGGSNSPLHF,-,TRBV6-6,TRBJ1-6,-
TGTGCCAGCTCACCGGCGACAGGACTTTCCTACGAGCAGTACTTC,CASSPATGLSYEQYF,-,TRBV18,TRBJ2-7,-
TGTGCCAGCAGCTCGGGACTGGCAACCTACGAGCAGTACTTC,CASSSGLATYEQYF,once,TRBV11-2,TRBJ2-7,-
TGTGCCAGCAGCTTGGATTTGGGAGGATGGGGTTGGCAGTACTTC,CASSLDLGGWGWQYF,-,TRBV5-5,TRBJ2-7,-
TGTGCCAGCAGCCAAGATGTAACGAGGGAGCAGTACTTC,CASSQDVTREQYF,-,TRBV4-2,TRBJ2-7,-
TGTGCCAGCAGCGTAGAGTCGGGGGACAGGGCTGGAAACACCATATATTTT,CASSVESGDRAGNTIYF,-,TRBV9,TRBJ1-3,TRBD1
TGTGCCATCAGGGGAGGGGGTGTGATTGATGGCTACACCTTC,CAIRGGGVIDGYTF,-,TRBV10-3,TRBJ1-2,-
TGCGCCAGCAGCCTAACGCCTAGAGGTACGCAGTATTTT,CASSLTPRGTQYF,many,TRBV4-1,TRBJ2-3,-
TGCAGCGTCGAGGGGGGGACCTACGAGCAGTACTTC,CSVEGGTYEQYF,once,TRBV29-1,TRBJ2-7,-
TGTGCCTGGAGTTCACAGGTAACCTACGAGCAGTACTTC,CAWSSQVTYEQYF,-,TRBV30,TRBJ2-7,-
TGCGCCAGCAGCCGGGGACAGGGGGCGGGAGGCTACGAGCAGTACTTC,CASSRGQGAGGYEQYF,-,TRBV5-1,TRBJ2-7,TRBD1
TGCGCCAGCGAAGCGAGCCTCCGGGGCAATGAGCAGTTCTTC,CASEASLRGNEQFF,once,TRBV10-2,TRBJ2-1,-
TGTGCCAGCAGGACCGGGACTAGCCGAAACAATGAGCAGTTCTTC,CASRTGTSRNNEQFF,-,TRBV5-4,TRBJ2-1,TRBD2
TGTGCCAGCAGACAAACTATACAGGGGGGCACCGGGGAGCTGTTTTTT,CASRQTIQGGTGELFF,-,TRBV13,TRBJ2-2,TRBD1
TGTGCCAGCAGCGCCGGGACTAGCGGGGGGGTCGATACGCAGTATTTT,CASSAGTSGGVDTQYF,-,TRBV5-4,TRBJ2-3,TRBD2
TGCGCCAGCAGCGGGGGACTACCCGGGTGGAAAAACATTCAGTACTTC,CASSGGLPGWKNIQYF,-,TRBV5-1,TRBJ2-4,TRBD2
TGTGCCAGCAGTTACTCCCAGGGTGTGGGAGGAAACACCATATATTTT,CASSYSQGVGGNTIYF,once,TRBV6-5,TRBJ1-3,-
TGTGCCAGCAGCCAAGAAGGGGGCGCGAGCTCCTACAATGAGCAGTTCTTC,CASSQEGGASSYNEQFF,-,TRBV3-1/TRBV3-2,TRBJ2-1,TRBD1
TGTGCCAGCAGCTTAAGTCTAGCGGGAAATTCGGGGTTCTTC,CASSLSLAGNSGFF,-,TRBV11-2,TRBJ2-1,TRBD2
TGTGCCAGTACCAACAGGGATCACACTGAAGCTTTCTTT,CASTNRDHTEAFF,once,TRBV19,TRBJ1-1,-
TGTGCCAGCAGCTCCATAGCGGGGGGGCGTTACGAGCAGTACTTC,CASSSIAGGRYEQYF,-,TRBV5-6,TRBJ2-7,TRBD2
TGTGCCAGTAGTATGCGGACGGGAGGGCCCACCGGGGAGCTGTTTTTT,CASSMRTGGPTGELFF,-,TRBV19,TRBJ2-2,TRBD2
TGTGCCAGCAGTTACAAAGGGGCGGGAACAGAGACCCAGTACTTC,CASSYKGAGTETQYF,-,TRBV6-2/TRBV6-3,TRBJ2-5,-
TGTGCCAGCAGCTTTAGCGGGGGCCGTGGGGCAGATACGCAGTATTTT,CASSFSGGRGADTQYF,-,TRBV9,TRBJ2-3,TRBD2
TGTGCCAGCAGCCCCCGAAGGACAGGCCTCACAGATACGCAGTATTTT,CASSPRRTGLTDTQYF,-,TRBV27,TRBJ2-3,TRBD1
TGTGCCAGCAGCTTAGCGGGTAGCTTGAATGAGCAGTTCTTC,CASSLAGSLNEQFF,-,TRBV7-8,TRBJ2-1,-
TGTGCCAGCAGCACTTGGGACACTCACTACGAGCAGTACTTC,CASSTWDTHYEQYF,-,TRBV7-9,TRBJ2-7,-
TGTGCCAGCAGCCCCTTAGCGGGGAGCTCCTACAATGAGCAGTTCTTC,CASSPLAGSSYNEQFF,-,TRBV7-3,TRBJ2-1,TRBD2
TGTGCCAGTAGTCCAAACCCGGGGGACTATAGCAATCAGCCCCAGCATTTT,CASSPNPGDYSNQPQHF,once,TRBV19,TRBJ1-5,-
TGTGCCAGCAGTGAACGGGTCAACGTCCTGACTTTC,CASSERVNVLTF,few,TRBV2,TRBJ2-6,-
TGCGCCAGCCGATTGACAGGCCTCAACAATCAGCCCCAGCATTTT,CASRLTGLNNQPQHF,-,TRBV5-1,TRBJ1-5,-
TGTGCCAGCAGCCGATCCGAGTGGGAGCCCACTGAAGCTTTCTTT,CASSRSEWEPTEAFF,once,TRBV6-5,TRBJ1-1,-
TGTGCCAGCTCACATACGGGCCAGGGCTACGAGCAGTACTTC,CASSHTGQGYEQYF,-,TRBV18,TRBJ2-7,-
TGTGCCAGTAGTATACGATCAGGGGATTACCAAGAGACCCAGTACTTC,CASSIRSGDYQETQYF,once,TRBV19,TRBJ2-5,-
TGTGCCAGCAGCTTGTTCCAGGGGGCGGAAACCTATAATTCACCCCTCCACTTT,CASSLFQGAETYNSPLHF,-,TRBV5-6,TRBJ1-6,TRBD1
TGTGCCAGCAGCCAAGGGGAGGCGGGCACTATGGGGTCACCCCTCCACTTT,CASSQGEAGTMGSPLHF,-,TRBV3-1/TRBV3-2,TRBJ1-6,-
TGTGCCAGCAGCACACTACAGGGGCCTGGGGCCAACGTCCTGACTTTC,CASSTLQGPGANVLTF,-,TRBV7-3,TRBJ2-6,TRBD1
TGTGCCTGGAGTTTGCAGGTAACCTCTGAAGCTTTCTTT,CAWSLQVTSEAFF,few,TRBV30,TRBJ1-1,-
TGTGCCAGCAGCGCCTCCCACGTGGGGTACCCCGGGACAGCCGGGGAGACCCAGTACTTC,CASSASHVGYPGTAGETQYF,-,TRBV5-4,TRBJ2-5,TRBD1
TGCGCCAGCAGCCGACTAGCGGGGGGTGGAGAGACCCAGTACTTC,CASSRLAGGGETQYF,-,TRBV5-1,TRBJ2-5,TRBD2
TGTGCCAGCAGCCCCGTCCAGGGAAGGGGGAACACCATATATTTT,CASSPVQGRGNTIYF,-,TRBV7-6,TRBJ1-3,-
TGCAGCGTTGACTTGGACAGGGGGTCAGATACGCAGTATTTT,CSVDLDRGSDTQYF,-,TRBV29-1,TRBJ2-3,TRBD1
TGTGCCAGTAGTATTACAGCCCAAGAGACCCAGTACTTC,CASSITAQETQYF,-,TRBV19,TRBJ2-5,-
TGTGCCAGCTCACTAGCGGGAGGAGGGGAGACCCAGTACTTC,CASSLAGGGETQYF,-,TRBV5-4,TRBJ2-5,TRBD2
TGTGCCAGCAGCTTACATCAAGGGGCTCTTGGGAATGAGCAGTTCTTC,CASSLHQGALGNEQFF,-,TRBV7-2,TRBJ2-1,-
TGTGCTAGTGGTCTCGGACTAGCGGGGCTCACCGGGGAGCTGTTTTTT,CASGLGLAGLTGELFF,-,TRBV12-5,TRBJ2-2,TRBD2